This TCR beta chain was recovered during a study of T cells in Graves' hyperthyroidism and ophthalmopathy. The study enrolled patients aged 18 to 65 with newly diagnosed hyperthyroidism of under 2 months' duration. The study based diagnoses on clinical symptoms, serum thyroxine and TRAb, thyroid ultrasound and orbital computed tomography. Germline V gene lookup returns CDR1 DFQATT and CDR2 SNEGSKA (reference sequence). This CDR3 is built from 14 residues. From RNA transcripts, TCR beta CDR3 regions were amplified. The primer set for the first-round RT-PCR of the TCR CDR3 was HTBI. Via MiXCR, TCRdb re-called the multiplex PCR reads, giving one row per CDR3 protein. The table has roughly 350,000 distinct CDR3 sequences, approximately 14% seen once; the top ten hold under 30%.

The chain employs TRBV20-1 and TRBJ2-3, with unresolved D. TRBJ1-5 explains the end of the DNA better; the J call may be wrong. The material sequenced was blood. This TCR was recovered from a woman in her thirties with Graves' hyperthyroidism. The CDR3 is CSVVRTRLHDTQHF. CDR3 bases: TGCAGTGTTGTTCGCACCCGGCTTCACGATACGCAGCATTTT.